This TCR beta chain was sequenced in a study of T cells in localized non-small cell lung cancer. Germline V gene lookup returns CDR1 LNHDA and CDR2 SQIVND (reference sequence). CDR3 length equals 13 residues. Deletions cut 2 bases from V and 6 bases from J, with 10 bases between. Sequencing was performed with immunoSEQ multiplex PCR; in TCRdb, only in-frame clones are kept and a portion is missing. The top ten hold approximately 20% of the sample, which has just under 2,000 clones, around 18% seen once. Whole-study results and caveats: Among the tissues sampled, uninvolved adjacent lung had the highest T cell clonality, above tumor. Of the top 100 tumor clones, median about 53 were in adjacent lung, 25 to 30 among its top 100. In the blood, greater T cell density corresponded to longer overall survival.

This clone has just a few counts. Its target is not known. The V and J genes are TRBV19 and TRBJ1-1; no reliable D call. The source was lung tumor tissue, collected before any cancer treatment. The clonotype was recovered from a man between 35 and 75 years old with stage I lung adenocarcinoma. CDR3 nucleotide sequence: TGTGCCAGTAGTATAACCCCCACTGCTGAAGCTTTCTTT. Translated, it gives CASSITPTAEAFF.